What follows are 10 T cell receptor beta chains derived from one specimen sequenced in a study of OX40 agonist ivuxolimab in advanced cancers. TCRdb's table, derived via immunoSEQ multiplex PCR, lists solely in-frame clones and lacks some. The sample carries over 14,000 clones, around 70% recorded once. The specimen was CD4+ or CD8+ T cells sorted from blood, collected in a trial of the OX40 agonist ivuxolimab. Source of these receptors: an adult with an advanced solid tumor such as melanoma, head and neck, liver or kidney cancer.

The rearrangement uses TRBV2 and TRBJ2-3; 11 nucleotides align to TRBD2. The CDR3 length is 19 residues. CDR1 SNHLY and CDR2 FYNNEI come from the germline V gene. The J segment lost 0 bases and the V segment lost 9 bases, leaving 17 bases of the junction unmatched. CDR3: CASYEPPTRTSGSTDTQYF. In DNA form, the CDR3 reads TGTGCCAGTTACGAGCCGCCAACACGGACTAGCGGGAGCACAGATACGCAGTATTTT.

This clone was found a few times. V usage is TRBV13 and J usage is TRBJ1-2; 7 nucleotides align to TRBD1. The J segment lost 0 bases and the V segment lost 5 bases, leaving 6 bases of the junction unmatched. CDR3 size: 15 residues. The V gene's germline CDR1 is PRHDT and CDR2 FYEKMQ (reference sequence). The CDR3 DNA follows: TGTGCCAGCAGCCAAGGGACAGAAGCTAACTATGGCTACACCTTC. Amino acids: CASSQGTEANYGYTF.

The chain carries TRBV7-6 and TRBJ2-5, with D maybe TRBD1 (7 bases). The CDR3 has 15 amino acids. V was shortened by 7 bases and J by 0 bases, with 15 bases between the two germline ends. The germline V gene encodes CDR1 SGHVS and CDR2 FNYEAQ. CDR3 bases: TGTGCCAGCACCCAGGGGGGAGGCTACCAAGAGACCCAGTACTTC. Amino acid sequence: CASTQGGGYQETQYF.

This chain uses TRBV6-5 with TRBJ2-1; 8 bases line up with TRBD2. CDR1 MNHEY and CDR2 SVGAGI come from the germline V gene. The CDR3 is made up of 13 amino acids. Here the CDR3 reads CATREVHYNEQFF. The CDR3 DNA reads as TGTGCGACGCGGGAGGTTCACTACAATGAGCAGTTCTTC.

V gene TRBV5-4 combines with J gene TRBJ1-1; TRBD1 aligns across 7 bases. This CDR3 is 15 amino acids long. With 5 bases clipped from V and 1 base from J, the junction kept 8 bases outside the gene matches. Germline values: CDR1 SGHNT, CDR2 YYREEE (reference sequence). The CDR3 loop reads CASRPMGDRNTEAFF. In DNA form, the CDR3 reads TGTGCCAGCAGACCCATGGGGGACAGGAACACTGAAGCTTTCTTT. Full variable domain (remainder filled in from reference TRBV5-4 and TRBJ1-1): ETGVTQSPTHLIKTRGQQVTLRCSSQSGHNTVSWYQQALGQGPQFIFQYYREEENGRGNFPPRFSGLQFPNYSSELNVNALELDDSALYLCASRPMGDRNTEAFFGQGTRLTVV.

This chain connects TRBV9 to TRBJ2-5; possible D gene TRBD2, 6 bases. The CDR3 is 12 amino acids. Per the germline V gene, CDR1 is SGDLS and CDR2 is YYNGEE. V lost 4 bases and J 11 bases, leaving 15 bases between the germline ends. CDR3 in amino acids: CASSSGSGEQYF. CDR3 sequence (DNA): TGTGCCAGCAGCTCAGGGTCGGGGGAGCAGTACTTC.

The chain recombines TRBV11-3 with TRBJ2-3; D is unresolved. Germline values: CDR1 SGHNT, CDR2 YENEEA. The CDR3 is made up of 14 amino acids. V lost 6 bases, J lost 4 bases, and 14 bases lay in between. The CDR3 here is CASSSPEIADTQYF. Written as DNA, the CDR3 is TGTGCCAGCAGTTCGCCGGAGATCGCAGATACGCAGTATTTT.

V gene TRBV29-1 combines with J gene TRBJ2-1, with 10 bases lining up with TRBD2. After removal of 4 bases from V and 0 bases from J, the junction contained 6 bases not matched to a gene. The CDR3 is made up of 16 amino acids. Germline CDR1 and CDR2: SQVTM and ANQGSEA. The CDR3 here is CSVVRTSGSSYNEQFF. CDR3 in DNA: TGCAGCGTTGTCCGGACTAGCGGATCCTCCTACAATGAGCAGTTCTTC.

The V gene is TRBV29-1, the J gene TRBJ2-6, with D perhaps TRBD1 (6 bases). This CDR3 spans 14 amino acids. Germline V gene data show CDR1 as SQVTM and CDR2 as ANQGSEA. V was trimmed by 3 bases and J by 0 bases, leaving 6 bases between them. The CDR3 DNA reads as TGCAGCGTTGAGGACAGCTCTGGGGCCAACGTCCTGACTTTC. As protein: CSVEDSSGANVLTF.

The genes are TRBV5-5 and TRBJ2-1, with D possibly matching TRBD1 (6 bases). CDR1 and CDR2 from the germline V gene are SGHKS and YYEKEE (reference sequence). V was trimmed by 4 bases and J by 3 bases, leaving 11 bases between them. CDR3 size: 14 residues. CDR3 sequence reads: CASSPGTSYNEQFF. CDR3 nucleotide sequence: TGTGCCAGCAGCCCCGGGACAAGCTACAATGAGCAGTTCTTC.